This T cell receptor (beta chain) was retrieved from a study of cytomegalovirus exposure and HLA in healthy donors. Primers: 60 Vbeta forward and 13 Jbeta reverse. The data were produced by immunoSEQ multiplex PCR, yet TCRdb's version contains in-frame clones alone and is incomplete. This sample has more than 85,000 clones, with under 85% found just once. Germline CDR1 is GTSNPN and CDR2 is SVGIG (reference sequence). V was pared by 1 base and J by 1 base, with 1 base of the junction left unmatched. The CDR3 has 14 amino acids. This chain links TRBV30 with TRBJ1-1, with 9 nucleotides matching TRBD1. The receptor comes from a man in his forties in good health and CMV-seronegative. The sample taken for sequencing was PBMCs. The CDR3 spells CAWSAGQGNTEAFF. CDR3 sequence (DNA): TGTGCCTGGAGTGCGGGACAGGGGAACACTGAAGCTTTCTTT.